This record concerns one T cell receptor beta chain sequence. Its antigen is currently unknown. The sample is drawn from a study of T cell repertoires in cytomegalovirus infection. Each CDR3 protein is one row after TCRdb ran MiXCR on the reads. The sample includes around 240,000 distinct CDR3 sequences, about 20% of them seen just once. The ends lost 6 bases at V and 4 bases at J; junction bases unmatched: 9. Per the germline V gene, CDR1 is MNHEY and CDR2 is SVGAGI. The CDR3 is made up of 15 amino acids. Study results and caveats: HLA-C-restricted TCR beta clonotypes specific for CMV led the ex vivo response.

Input material: CD8+ T cells from PBMCs. The chain couples TRBV6-5 to TRBJ1-3; 7 positions match TRBD1. The receptor comes from a human donor in good health (CMV status not recorded). Some clones in this sample may be carry-over from other donors' samples. The CDR3 here is CASSLSQGGGNTIYF. Here the CDR3 DNA reads TGTGCCAGCAGCCTTTCTCAGGGGGGAGGAAACACCATATATTTT.